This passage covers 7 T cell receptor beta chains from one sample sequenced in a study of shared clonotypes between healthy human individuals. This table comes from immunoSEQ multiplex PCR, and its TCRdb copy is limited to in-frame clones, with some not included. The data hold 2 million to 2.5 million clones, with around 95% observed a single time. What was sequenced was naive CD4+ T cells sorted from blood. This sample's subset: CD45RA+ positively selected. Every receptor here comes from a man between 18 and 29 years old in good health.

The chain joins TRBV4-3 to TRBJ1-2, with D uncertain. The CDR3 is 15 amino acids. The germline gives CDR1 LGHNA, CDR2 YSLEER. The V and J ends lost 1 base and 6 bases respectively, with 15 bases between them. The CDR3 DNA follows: TGCGCCAGCAGCCAAGGCCTGGGATGGACGGATGGCTACACCTTC. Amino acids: CASSQGLGWTDGYTF.

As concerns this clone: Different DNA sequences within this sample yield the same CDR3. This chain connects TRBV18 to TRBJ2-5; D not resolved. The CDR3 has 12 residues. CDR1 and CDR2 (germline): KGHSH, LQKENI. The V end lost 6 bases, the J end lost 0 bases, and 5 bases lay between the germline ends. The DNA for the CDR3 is TGTGCCAGCTCCCAGTACCAAGAGACCCAGTACTTC. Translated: CASSQYQETQYF. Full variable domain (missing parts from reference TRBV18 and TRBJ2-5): NAGVMQNPRHLVRRRGQEARLRCSPMKGHSHVYWYRQLPEEGLKFMVYLQKENIIDESGMPKERFSAEFPKEGPSILRIQQVVRGDSAAYFCASSQYQETQYFGPGTRLLVL.

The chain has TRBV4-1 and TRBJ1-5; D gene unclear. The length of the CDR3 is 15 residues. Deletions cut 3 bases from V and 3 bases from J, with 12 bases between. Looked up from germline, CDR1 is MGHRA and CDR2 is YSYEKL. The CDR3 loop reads CASSHTDGNNQPQHF. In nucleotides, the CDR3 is TGCGCCAGCAGCCACACTGACGGGAACAATCAGCCCCAGCATTTT.

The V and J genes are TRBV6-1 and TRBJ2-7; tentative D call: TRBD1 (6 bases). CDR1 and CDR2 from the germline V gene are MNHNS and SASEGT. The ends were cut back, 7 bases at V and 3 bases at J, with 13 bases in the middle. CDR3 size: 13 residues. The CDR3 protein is CASKQGRVYEQYF. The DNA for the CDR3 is TGTGCCAGCAAGCAGGGGCGCGTCTACGAGCAGTACTTC.

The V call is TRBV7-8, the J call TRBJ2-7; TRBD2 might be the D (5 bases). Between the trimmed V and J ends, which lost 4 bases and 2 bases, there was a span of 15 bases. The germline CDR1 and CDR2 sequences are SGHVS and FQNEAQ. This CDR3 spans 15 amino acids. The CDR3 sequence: CASSSRRTPTYEQYF. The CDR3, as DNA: TGTGCCAGCAGCTCGCGGAGGACTCCGACCTACGAGCAGTACTTC.

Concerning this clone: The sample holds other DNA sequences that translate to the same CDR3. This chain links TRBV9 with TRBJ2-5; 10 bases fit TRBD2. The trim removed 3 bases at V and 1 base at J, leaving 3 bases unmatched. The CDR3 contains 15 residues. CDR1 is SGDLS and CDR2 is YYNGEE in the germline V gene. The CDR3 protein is CASSGTSGPQETQYF. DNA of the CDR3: TGTGCCAGCAGCGGGACTAGCGGTCCCCAAGAGACCCAGTACTTC.

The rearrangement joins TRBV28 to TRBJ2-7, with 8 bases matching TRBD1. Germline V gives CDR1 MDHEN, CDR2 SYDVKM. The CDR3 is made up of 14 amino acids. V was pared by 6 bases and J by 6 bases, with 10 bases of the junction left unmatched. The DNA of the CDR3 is TGTGCCAGCAGCTCGACAGGGGTTGGTGGCGAGCAGTACTTC. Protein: CASSSTGVGGEQYF.